This T cell receptor beta chain emerged from a study of T cell changes during pregnancy in multiple sclerosis. Using immunoSEQ multiplex PCR, the repertoire was profiled, and TCRdb retains in-frame clones only, with some absent. The top ten clones hold around 2.3% of a sample with over 50,000 clones, about nine tenths of them seen once. Here the sequenced sample was peripheral blood, taken in the first trimester of pregnancy. The sequence came from a female donor in good health, enrolled as a control in a pregnancy study.

The CDR3 DNA reads as TGCAGCGTTGAAGTCTTGACTAGCGGGAGTAGTGAGCAGTTCTTC. Protein: CSVEVLTSGSSEQFF. The rearrangement links TRBV29-1 to TRBJ2-1, with 12 bases lining up with TRBD2. There are 15 residues in the CDR3. J was trimmed by 9 bases and V by 1 base; bases with no gene match: 7. Germline V gene data show CDR1 as SQVTM and CDR2 as ANQGSEA.